The clone carrying this T cell receptor (beta chain) was picked up many times. What it binds is not known. The length of the CDR3 is 16 residues. Germline CDR1 reads SGHTA; CDR2 reads FQGNSA. V dropped 2 bases and J dropped 4; count of bases not matched to a gene: 6. The sample is drawn from a study of T cell repertoires in cytomegalovirus infection. Study-wide context: Public signatures in TCR beta pointed to CMV infection and matching HLA type.

Notes on the study in general: The study found HLA-C-restricted CMV-specific TCR beta clonotypes dominating the ex vivo response.

TCRdb re-called the reads with MiXCR, one entry per CDR3 protein. The sample consists of about 360,000 distinct CDR3 sequences, 15% to 20% of them appearing once. This clonotype originated in a human donor in good health (CMV status not recorded). Some clones in this sample may be carry-over from other donors' samples. This sequence joins TRBV7-2 and TRBJ2-1; 9 bases match TRBD1. What was sequenced was PBMCs. The CDR3 sequence is CASSLTPGTGYNEQFF. As DNA, the CDR3 is TGTGCCAGCAGCTTAACGCCCGGGACAGGGTACAATGAGCAGTTCTTC.